This TCR beta chain is from a study of blood T cell repertoires in COVID-19. Study information: Samples came from the United States, Italy and Spain, spanning acute and convalescent COVID-19. Nucleic acid was either cDNA or gDNA, and it came from T cells, B-cell-depleted T cells, or PBMCs.

Authors' methods: Cell counts per sample came from amplifying reference gene primers. The protocol was immunoSEQ multiplex PCR, while the TCRdb copy is restricted to in-frame clones and leaves out a portion. For V, J and clone size, that table is used; D and trimming come from the DNA. The repertoire includes 220,000 or so clones, just under 85% of them detected once, and about 2% sits in the top ten. There are 13 residues in the CDR3. Germline V gene lookup returns CDR1 LGHNT and CDR2 FRNRAP. V lost 7 bases and J 8 bases, leaving 17 bases between the germline ends. The sample was peripheral blood. This chain connects TRBV12-5 to TRBJ1-2, with a tentative D call TRBD1 (6 bases). This TCR was recovered from a woman of 80 years or more with acute or convalescent COVID-19. DNA of the CDR3: TGTGCTAGTGCCAGGGGCGAATCCTTCGGCTACACCTTC. Its protein product is CASARGESFGYTF.